The 22 T cell receptor beta chains below come from one sample, sequenced in a study of blood T cell repertoires in COVID-19. Here immunoSEQ multiplex PCR was the method, and the copy in TCRdb shows in-frame clones only, minus some. Of 200,000 to 250,000 clones detected, roughly nine tenths appear once; the ten largest clones hold approximately 10%. Sequenced sample: PBMCs or T cells enriched from blood (not recorded which). Receptors originate from a man aged 25 to 40 who had recovered from COVID-19.

This chain uses TRBV5-4 with TRBJ1-2; 9 bases map to TRBD1. The CDR3 has 14 residues. With 1 base clipped from V and 5 bases from J, the junction kept 3 bases outside the gene matches. CDR1 and CDR2 (germline): SGHNT, YYREEE (reference sequence). The CDR3 loop is CASSLTGQGYGYTF. In DNA, the CDR3 is TGTGCCAGCAGCTTGACCGGACAGGGGTATGGCTACACCTTC.

The CDR3 region has the DNA TGCGCCAGCAGCTACGGAGGGGAGCAGTTCTTC. Translated, it gives CASSYGGEQFF. The chain joins TRBV4-1 to TRBJ2-1; the D gene is possibly TRBD2 (6 bases). The germline V gene has CDR1 MGHRA and CDR2 YSYEKL. Between the trimmed V and J ends, which lost 5 bases and 10 bases, there was a span of 9 bases. This CDR3 has 11 residues.

This chain joins TRBV28 and TRBJ2-5, with 8 bases lining up with TRBD1. The length of the CDR3 is 15 residues. From germline, CDR1 is MDHEN and CDR2 SYDVKM. The V and J ends lost 3 bases and 5 bases, in that order; junction bases with no gene match: 8. DNA for the CDR3: TGTGCCAGCAGTTTTCGGACAGGGCCTCAGGAGACCCAGTACTTC. It yields the protein CASSFRTGPQETQYF.

This chain joins TRBV4-1 and TRBJ2-7, with 7 bases matching TRBD1. The CDR3 is 17 amino acids. Germline trimming cut 1 base from V and 1 base from J; bases unmatched to any gene: 10. The germline V gene encodes CDR1 MGHRA and CDR2 YSYEKL. CDR3 bases: TGCGCCAGCAGCCAAGTTTTTGGAAAACAGGGGTCCTACGAGCAGTACTTC. It codes for CASSQVFGKQGSYEQYF.

The J gene is TRBJ1-5, the V gene TRBV9; a possible D gene is TRBD1 (5 bases). V gave up 7 bases and J gave up 4 bases, with 12 bases separating them. Germline V gene sequence: CDR1 SGDLS, CDR2 YYNGEE. The CDR3 runs 13 residues. The CDR3 sequence: CASGLQENQPQHF. The CDR3 DNA is TGTGCCAGCGGGTTACAGGAGAATCAGCCCCAGCATTTT.

This chain uses TRBV30 with TRBJ1-6, with TRBD1 identical over 7 bases. In germline, CDR1 is GTSNPN, CDR2 SVGIG (reference sequence). The CDR3 length is 15 residues. V shed 0 bases, J shed 6 bases, and the junction held 5 bases outside the gene matches. The CDR3 DNA reads TGTGCCTGGAGTGTACTAAGGGGGCGTAATTCACCCCTCCACTTT. Translated: CAWSVLRGRNSPLHF.

The chain is built from TRBV7-9 and TRBJ1-3; D is possibly TRBD1 (5 bases). Deletions cut 5 bases from V and 0 bases from J, with 17 bases between. CDR1 and CDR2 from the germline V gene are SEHNR and FQNEAQ (reference sequence). The CDR3 has 17 residues. CDR3 loop: CASSDKLGAFSGNTIYF. CDR3 sequence (DNA): TGTGCCAGCAGCGATAAGTTAGGGGCTTTCTCTGGAAACACCATATATTTT. The complete variable domain, with remaining parts taken from reference TRBV7-9 and TRBJ1-3, reads DTGVSQNPRHKITKRGQNVTFRCDPISEHNRLYWYRQTLGQGPEFLTYFQNEAQLEKSRLLSDRFSAERPKGSFSTLEIQRTEQGDSAMYLCASSDKLGAFSGNTIYFGEGSWLTVV.

The J gene is TRBJ2-4, the V gene TRBV13; unclear D gene. CDR1 and CDR2 (germline): PRHDT, FYEKMQ (reference sequence). V lost 5 bases and J 0 bases, leaving 8 bases between the germline ends. The CDR3 has 14 amino acids. In nucleotides, the CDR3 is TGTGCCAGCAGCCCCCGTTTAGCCAAAAACATTCAGTACTTC. It specifies CASSPRLAKNIQYF.

The V call is TRBV6-2 or TRBV6-3, the J call TRBJ1-1; the match to TRBD1 covers 12 bases. CDR3 size: 19 residues. Germline V lookup: CDR1 MNHEY, CDR2 SVGEGT. With 1 base clipped from V and 1 base from J, the junction kept 10 bases outside the gene matches. The CDR3 region is CASSYFPAGTGGSNTEAFF. The CDR3 nucleotides are TGTGCCAGCAGTTACTTTCCAGCCGGGACAGGGGGCTCGAACACTGAAGCTTTCTTT.

The chain joins TRBV30 to TRBJ1-1; D is uncertain. The CDR3 length is 12 residues. V was cut by 0 bases and J by 5 bases, with 7 bases left in between. Germline V lookup: CDR1 GTSNPN, CDR2 SVGIG (reference sequence). The CDR3 loop is CAWSVTWTEAFF. The CDR3 bases are TGTGCCTGGAGTGTTACATGGACTGAAGCTTTCTTT.

CDR3 DNA sequence: TGCAGTGCTAGTTACCCGGGAGTAGGTGAGACCCAGTACTTC. Amino acid sequence: CSASYPGVGETQYF. This chain connects TRBV20-1 to TRBJ2-5, with a weak D call TRBD2 (6 bases). Trimming removed 3 bases from V and 5 bases from J, with 16 bases in between. Germline values: CDR1 DFQATT, CDR2 SNEGSKA (reference sequence). The CDR3 runs 14 residues.

The V call is TRBV12-5, the J call TRBJ1-1; a weak D match, TRBD1 (5 bases). V lost 1 base to trimming and J lost 5 bases, with 17 bases between them. This CDR3 is 16 amino acids long. Per the germline V gene, CDR1 is LGHNT and CDR2 is FRNRAP. The CDR3 reads CASGLDPGGGSTEAFF. CDR3 coding DNA: TGTGCTAGTGGTTTGGACCCGGGGGGGGGTTCGACTGAAGCTTTCTTT.

J is TRBJ1-1 and V is TRBV4-1, with D uncertain. V was clipped by 2 bases and J by 5 bases, with 18 bases between them. The germline V gene has CDR1 MGHRA and CDR2 YSYEKL. CDR3 length: 16 amino acids. DNA of the CDR3: TGCGCCAGCAGCCAATGGGGAGACGGAGTGGGAACTGAAGCTTTCTTT. Translation gives CASSQWGDGVGTEAFF.

The chain combines TRBV6-5 with TRBJ2-7; D is perhaps TRBD1 (5 bases). Germline-derived CDR1 and CDR2 are MNHEY and SVGAGI. The V end lost 5 bases, the J end lost 3 bases, and 14 bases lay between the germline ends. This CDR3 contains 14 residues. The CDR3 region is CASSPTVRDYEQYF. The CDR3 DNA reads TGTGCCAGCAGTCCGACAGTACGTGACTACGAGCAGTACTTC.

The chain links TRBV28 to TRBJ1-2, with D possibly being TRBD1 (6 bases). The V gene's germline CDR1 is MDHEN and CDR2 SYDVKM. There are 14 residues in the CDR3. V was shortened by 4 bases and J by 6 bases, with 15 bases between the two germline ends. This CDR3 reads CASSWVSRGHGYTF. In DNA form, the CDR3 reads TGTGCCAGCAGTTGGGTATCCAGGGGCCATGGCTACACCTTC.

This chain connects TRBV5-4 to TRBJ1-6; TRBD1 matches at 7 bases. The V and J ends lost 5 bases and 9 bases, in that order; junction bases with no gene match: 8. The CDR3 is 14 amino acids. From germline, CDR1 is SGHNT and CDR2 YYREEE (reference sequence). This CDR3 reads CASSPAGGSSPLHF. The CDR3 region has the DNA TGTGCCAGCAGTCCAGCAGGGGGTAGTTCACCCCTCCACTTT.

This clone is a singleton in its sample. The gene calls are TRBV30 and TRBJ1-2, with 9 nucleotides matching TRBD1. The CDR3 covers 12 residues. CDR1 is GTSNPN and CDR2 is SVGIG in the germline V gene (reference sequence). V was clipped by 6 bases and J by 8 bases; unmatched bases: 7. The CDR3 loop is CACIRTGVGYTF. CDR3 in DNA: TGTGCCTGTATCCGGACAGGGGTGGGCTACACCTTC. The entire variable domain, with the rest obtained from reference TRBV30 and TRBJ1-2, is as follows: SQTIHQWPATLVQPVGSPLSLECTVEGTSNPNLYWYRQAAGRGLQLLFYSVGIGQISSEVPQNLSASRPQDRQFILSSKKLLLSDSGFYLCACIRTGVGYTFGSGTRLTVV.

The chain recombines TRBV7-8 with TRBJ1-2; unclear D gene. V was shortened by 2 bases and J by 7 bases, with 17 bases between the two germline ends. The CDR3 has 15 residues. CDR1 and CDR2 from the germline V gene are SGHVS and FQNEAQ. The CDR3 loop reads CASSLSGPFLTGYTF. In DNA form, the CDR3 reads TGTGCCAGCAGCTTATCTGGGCCCTTTTTAACTGGCTACACCTTC.

The chain joins TRBV2 to TRBJ2-1; 9 bases line up with TRBD2. The CDR3 sequence is 15 residues long. CDR1 is SNHLY, CDR2 FYNNEI, per germline. With V trimmed by 7 bases and J by 3 bases, 7 bases remained unmatched. Here the CDR3 DNA reads TGTGCCAGCACCTCTAGCGGGACCAACTACAATGAGCAGTTCTTC. Amino acid sequence: CASTSSGTNYNEQFF.

The chain has TRBV30 and TRBJ1-2; D is uncertain. V lost 5 bases and J 4 bases, leaving 5 bases between the germline ends. The CDR3 extends over 10 amino acids. Germline CDR1 GTSNPN, CDR2 SVGIG (reference sequence). The DNA of the CDR3 is TGTGCCTGGGCGTCCTATGGCTACACCTTC. Translating it yields CAWASYGYTF.

V gene TRBV6-1 combines with J gene TRBJ2-1; 13 bases match TRBD2. The junction had 8 bases not matched to a gene; V was cut back by 2 bases and J by 7 bases. CDR1 and CDR2 from the germline V gene are MNHNS and SASEGT. The CDR3 spans 17 residues. This chain's CDR3 is CASSEPGLAGALNEQFF. The CDR3 bases are TGTGCCAGCAGTGAACCAGGACTAGCGGGGGCCTTAAATGAGCAGTTCTTC.

V gene TRBV29-1 combines with J gene TRBJ1-2; the match to TRBD1 covers 9 bases. V lost 5 bases, J lost 0 bases, and 4 bases stayed unmatched. Germline CDR1 reads SQVTM; CDR2 reads ANQGSEA. CDR3 size: 14 residues. CDR3 DNA: TGCAGCGTTCGGGACAGGGCCTCTAACTATGGCTACACCTTC. It specifies CSVRDRASNYGYTF.